This T cell receptor beta chain was found in a study of cytomegalovirus exposure and HLA in healthy donors. For this clone: Its antigen is unidentified.

Study-level results: Apparent HLA restriction characterized most CMV-associated TCR beta chains in a later analysis. It was reported that TCR beta sequences correctly inferred the HLA-A and HLA-B alleles for most subjects. The listing of roughly 160 TCR beta chains classed them as cytomegalovirus-associated.

After removal of 5 bases from V and 7 bases from J, the junction contained 11 bases not matched to a gene. This CDR3 region has 16 residues. The V gene's germline CDR1 is SGHAT and CDR2 FQNNGV. In the PCR, 60 Vbeta and 13 Jbeta primers were used. TCRdb keeps only in-frame clones here, not all; method: immunoSEQ multiplex PCR. This listing includes 100,000 to 150,000 clones. Sequences were obtained from PBMCs. The chain is built from TRBV11-2 and TRBJ1-6; 7 bases fit TRBD1. The receptor was isolated from a woman between 40 and 55 years old in good health and CMV-seropositive. The chain's CDR3 is CASSHSSGRGNSPLHF. As DNA, the CDR3 is TGTGCCAGCAGCCATTCGTCTGGCAGGGGGAATTCACCCCTCCACTTT.